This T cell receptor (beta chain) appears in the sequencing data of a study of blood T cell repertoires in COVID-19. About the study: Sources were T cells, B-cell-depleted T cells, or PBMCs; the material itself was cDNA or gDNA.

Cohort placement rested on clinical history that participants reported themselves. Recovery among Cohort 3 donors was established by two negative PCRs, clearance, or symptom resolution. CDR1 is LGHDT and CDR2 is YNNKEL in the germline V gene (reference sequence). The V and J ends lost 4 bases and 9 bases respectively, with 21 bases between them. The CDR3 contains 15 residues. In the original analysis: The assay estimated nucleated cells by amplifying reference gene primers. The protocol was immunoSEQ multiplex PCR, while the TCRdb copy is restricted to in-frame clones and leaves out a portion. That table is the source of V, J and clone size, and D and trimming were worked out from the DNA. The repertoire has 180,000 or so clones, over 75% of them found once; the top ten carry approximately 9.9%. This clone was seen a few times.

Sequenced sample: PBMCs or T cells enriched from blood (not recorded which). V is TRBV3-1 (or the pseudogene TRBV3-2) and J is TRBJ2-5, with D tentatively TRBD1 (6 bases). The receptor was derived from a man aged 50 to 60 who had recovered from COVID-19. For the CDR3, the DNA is TGTGCCAGCAGCCCCGGACAGTTAATCTACCAAGCCCAGTACTTC. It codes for CASSPGQLIYQAQYF.